This TCR beta chain was recovered during a study of blood T cell repertoires in COVID-19. On the study more broadly: Sources were T cells, B-cell-depleted T cells, or PBMCs; the material itself was cDNA or gDNA.

This clone turned up a few times. Per the study methods: Reference gene primer amplification gave estimated nucleated cell counts. Generated by immunoSEQ multiplex PCR, the TCRdb table keeps only in-frame clones and is missing some. V and J calls plus clone size are reproduced from that table; the DNA served to infer D and trimming. The table records roughly 140,000 clones, 76% of them present only once. Germline V gene data show CDR1 as WNHNN and CDR2 as SYGVQD (reference sequence). After removal of 3 bases from V and 4 bases from J, the junction contained 7 bases not matched to a gene. The CDR3 has 17 residues.

The sample consisted of peripheral blood. The rearrangement joins TRBV10-1 to TRBJ2-2, with 11 nucleotides matching TRBD2. This TCR was sampled from a man between 60 and 75 years old with acute or convalescent COVID-19. The CDR3: CASSDSTSGSVTGELFF. The CDR3 DNA follows: TGCGCCAGCAGTGATAGCACTAGCGGGAGTGTCACCGGGGAGCTGTTTTTT.